One sample yielded the 30 T cell receptor beta chains listed below, sequenced in a study of CD8+CD57+ T cells in acquired aplastic anemia. Using genomic DNA as the template, TCR beta VDJ and CDR3 profiling was carried out. TCRdb passed the reads through MiXCR, listing each CDR3 protein once. This sample has about 220,000 distinct CDR3 sequences, with roughly 35% found just once. The sample consisted of sorted CD4+, CD8+, or CD8+CD57+ T cells (not recorded which) from PBMCs. These TCRs come from a human donor in good health, serving as a control.

The chain employs TRBV20-1 and TRBJ1-5, with TRBD1 matching 7 bases. V gave up 4 bases and J gave up 0 bases; unmatched junction bases: 6. Germline CDR1 and CDR2: DFQATT and SNEGSKA (reference sequence). The CDR3 consists of 15 residues. The CDR3 reads CSAKGQTNSNQPQHF. The CDR3 coding sequence is TGCAGTGCTAAGGGACAGACAAATAGCAATCAGCCCCAGCATTTT.

This clonotype was observed a few times. The gene calls are TRBV27 and TRBJ1-2; a possible D gene is TRBD1 (6 bases). Germline CDR1 reads MNHEY; CDR2 reads SMNVEV (reference sequence). The V end was cut by 8 bases, the J end by 7 bases, with 23 bases between. This CDR3 contains 15 residues. Here the CDR3 DNA reads TGTGCCAGCGTACCTGTGGGGGGCGCGTTGCTTGGCTACACCTTC. It is translated as CASVPVGGALLGYTF.

On this clonotype itself: A read error may explain this, as a much larger clone is one base away. V and J are TRBV4-1 and TRBJ2-7, with D unresolved. CDR3 length: 15 amino acids. V was trimmed by 0 bases and J by 9 bases, leaving 18 bases between them. CDR1 and CDR2 from the germline V gene are MGHRA and YSYEKL. In DNA, the CDR3 is TGCGCCAGCAGCCAAGAGAGTCACCGCCCATCCTCGCAGTACTTC. Protein: CASSQESHRPSSQYF.

This clonotype has a count of ten or more. The CDR3 nucleotides read TGCGCCAGCAGCCCCTCCAGCGGGAGCAACGAGCAGTACTTC. It translates to CASSPSSGSNEQYF. The rearrangement joins TRBV5-1 to TRBJ2-7; 8 bases line up with TRBD2. CDR3 length: 14 residues. In germline, CDR1 is SGHRS, CDR2 YFSETQ. The V segment lost 4 bases and the J segment 5 bases; nucleotides outside the gene matches: 8.

In its sample, this clonotype was seen many times. The chain couples TRBV5-6 to TRBJ2-7; 9 nucleotides agree with TRBD1. The CDR3 spans 13 residues. V shed 3 bases and J 4 bases; nucleotides not matched to a gene: 2. From germline, CDR1 is SGHDT and CDR2 YYEEEE. CDR3 protein: CASSWTGVYEQYF. The CDR3 region has the DNA TGTGCCAGCAGCTGGACAGGGGTATACGAGCAGTACTTC.

This chain's CDR3 is CATRETGGGEKLFF. The CDR3 DNA reads as TGTGCCACCAGAGAGACAGGGGGGGGTGAAAAACTGTTTTTT. The rearrangement links TRBV24-1 to TRBJ1-4; 9 bases match TRBD1. CDR3 size: 14 residues. Losses at the gene ends were 7 bases for V and 7 bases for J; bases not matched to a gene: 6. CDR1 is KGHDR and CDR2 is SFDVKD in the germline V gene.

The chain couples TRBV15 to TRBJ1-6, with D unclear. The ends were cut back, 5 bases at V and 4 bases at J, with 12 bases in the middle. The CDR3 extends over 15 amino acids. From germline, CDR1 is LNHNV and CDR2 YYDKDF (reference sequence). The DNA of the CDR3 is TGTGCCACCAGCCCGTTCGAGTTTTATAATTCACCCCTCCACTTT. Encoded protein: CATSPFEFYNSPLHF.

About this clonotype: This may be a read error, as it is one base from a much larger clone. This chain uses TRBV2 with TRBJ1-1; TRBD1 matches 7 bases. Germline V gene lookup returns CDR1 SNHLY and CDR2 FYNNEI. The CDR3 consists of 13 residues. Germline trimming cut 5 bases from V and 3 bases from J; bases unmatched to any gene: 3. The CDR3 DNA reads TGTGCCAGCAGTAAAACAGGGGACACTGAAGCTTTCTTT. Translating gives CASSKTGDTEAFF.

This clonotype appeared many times. The chain uses TRBV4-1 and TRBJ1-6; D remains unclear. This CDR3 spans 10 amino acids. The germline gives CDR1 MGHRA, CDR2 YSYEKL. Trimming removed 8 bases from V and 10 bases from J, with 6 bases in between. CDR3 in DNA: TGCGCCAGCGGTGGGTCACCCCTCCACTTT. Protein sequence: CASGGSPLHF.

The rearrangement links TRBV7-9 to TRBJ1-2; D is perhaps TRBD1 (6 bases). The CDR3 has 14 residues. Germline loops: CDR1 SEHNR, CDR2 FQNEAQ (reference sequence). Deletions cut 3 bases from V and 3 bases from J, with 11 bases between. Here the CDR3 DNA reads TGTGCCAGCAGCTTGGAGGACAGCGACTATGGCTACACCTTC. It translates to CASSLEDSDYGYTF.

The gene calls are TRBV18 and TRBJ1-2; TRBD1 agrees at 8 bases. The CDR3 totals 13 residues. Germline CDR1 KGHSH, CDR2 LQKENI. V lost 3 bases to trimming and J lost 7 bases; unmatched junction nucleotides: 4. DNA of the CDR3: TGTGCCAGCTCACCGGACAGGGCGACTGGCTACACCTTC. It specifies CASSPDRATGYTF. Combining the CDR3 with reference TRBV18 and TRBJ1-2 gives the whole variable domain NAGVMQNPRHLVRRRGQEARLRCSPMKGHSHVYWYRQLPEEGLKFMVYLQKENIIDESGMPKERFSAEFPKEGPSILRIQQVVRGDSAAYFCASSPDRATGYTFGSGTRLTVV.

Worth noting for this clonotype: A clone one base away is much larger, so this may be a read error. The chain employs TRBV7-3 and TRBJ2-5; possibly TRBD2 for D (5 bases). Between the trimmed V and J ends, which lost 8 bases and 2 bases, there was a span of 12 bases. The CDR3 runs 13 residues. CDR1 and CDR2 (germline): SGHTA, FQGTGA. CDR3 in DNA: TGTGCCAGCGGCACATGGACTCAAGAGACCCAGTACTTC. Translating it yields CASGTWTQETQYF.

On this clonotype itself: This may come from a read error, since a much larger clone is one base off. This sequence joins TRBV11-2 and TRBJ2-7; D is perhaps TRBD1 (6 bases). The germline V gene has CDR1 SGHAT and CDR2 FQNNGV. CDR3 length: 12 amino acids. V was pared by 8 bases and J by 4 bases, with 12 bases between. For the CDR3, the DNA is TGTGCCAGCGGCGTAGGACAGTACGAGCAGTACTTC. It encodes CASGVGQYEQYF.

This clonotype came up a few times. The chain couples TRBV6-2 or TRBV6-3 to TRBJ2-3; the D gene is possibly TRBD2 (6 bases). Germline V gene lookup returns CDR1 MNHEY and CDR2 SVGEGT. The CDR3 is 15 residues long. Trimming removed 2 bases from V and 1 base from J, with 10 bases in between. The CDR3, as DNA: TGTGCCAGCAGTTACCCGGCTAGCGGCACAGATACGCAGTATTTT. Its protein product is CASSYPASGTDTQYF.

This sequence joins TRBV11-2 and TRBJ1-2, with D perhaps matching TRBD1 (6 bases). V was cut by 4 bases and J by 1 base, with 22 bases left in between. Germline CDR1 SGHAT, CDR2 FQNNGV. This CDR3 is built from 18 residues. Here the CDR3 reads CASSSLSSSRTVNYGYTF. DNA for the CDR3: TGTGCCAGCAGCTCCCTGTCCTCTAGCAGGACAGTTAACTATGGCTACACCTTC.

This chain links TRBV5-1 with TRBJ1-2, with D unclear. V lost 1 base and J lost 2, with 12 bases in between. In germline, CDR1 is SGHRS, CDR2 YFSETQ. This CDR3 region has 15 residues. The CDR3 DNA reads as TGCGCCAGCAGCTTGAGGACTCAGACGAACTATGGCTACACCTTC. Translating gives CASSLRTQTNYGYTF. The full variable domain, completed using reference TRBV5-1 and TRBJ1-2, is KAGVTQTPRYLIKTRGQQVTLSCSPISGHRSVSWYQQTPGQGLQFLFEYFSETQRNKGNFPGRFSGRQFSNSRSEMNVSTLELGDSALYLCASSLRTQTNYGYTFGSGTRLTVV.

This clonotype was found a few times. V is TRBV14 and J is TRBJ2-4; no definite D call. The CDR3 runs to 15 residues. V was clipped by 1 base and J by 1 base, with 8 bases between them. Germline V gene sequence: CDR1 SGHDN, CDR2 FVKESK. This CDR3 reads CASSQVPRAKNIQYF. CDR3 coding DNA: TGTGCCAGCAGCCAAGTTCCGAGGGCCAAAAACATTCAGTACTTC. The entire variable domain, with the rest obtained from reference TRBV14 and TRBJ2-4, is as follows: EAGVTQFPSHSVIEKGQTVTLRCDPISGHDNLYWYRRVMGKEIKFLLHFVKESKQDESGMPNNRFLAERTGGTYSTLKVQPAELEDSGVYFCASSQVPRAKNIQYFGAGTRLSVL.

The genes are TRBV19 and TRBJ2-7; 7 bases align to TRBD2. Germline values: CDR1 LNHDA, CDR2 SQIVND (reference sequence). The CDR3 is 14 amino acids. The ends lost 11 bases at V and 3 bases at J; junction bases unmatched: 13. The CDR3 coding sequence is TGTGCCTGGAGGAAAAGCGGGGCGGGCTACGAGCAGTACTTC. Translation: CAWRKSGAGYEQYF.

This clonotype was seen many times. The chain joins TRBV24-1 to TRBJ2-2, with TRBD2 identical over 10 bases. Germline V gene lookup returns CDR1 KGHDR and CDR2 SFDVKD. Unmatched junction bases numbered 11, after V lost 9 bases and J lost 8 bases. The CDR3 length is 15 residues. The CDR3 bases are TGTGCCACCTCCGGGAGCGGGAGGGATGGAGGGGAGCTGTTTTTT. Translation gives CATSGSGRDGGELFF.

The rearrangement links TRBV6-1 to TRBJ1-2; perhaps TRBD1 as D (5 bases). V shed 8 bases and J shed 2 bases, with 21 bases lying between them. In germline, CDR1 is MNHNS, CDR2 SASEGT. The CDR3 runs to 16 residues. Here the CDR3 DNA reads TGTGCCAGCGGGACTCAGAGGGGCCTAACAAACTATGGCTACACCTTC. This gives the protein CASGTQRGLTNYGYTF.

The chain employs TRBV7-2 and TRBJ2-7, with D perhaps TRBD2 (5 bases). V gave up 0 bases and J gave up 9 bases, with 6 bases separating them. Germline V gives CDR1 SGHTA, CDR2 FQGNSA. There are 11 residues in the CDR3. The CDR3 region has the DNA TGTGCCAGCAGCTTAGCAAGCGGGCAGTACTTC. Its translation: CASSLASGQYF.

Regarding this clonotype: This may come from a read error, since a much larger clone is one base off. The V call is TRBV7-2, the J call TRBJ2-7, with a tentative D call TRBD1 (6 bases). This CDR3 contains 14 residues. Germline V gene lookup returns CDR1 SGHTA and CDR2 FQGNSA. Deletions cut 8 bases from V and 1 base from J, with 15 bases between. The CDR3 DNA reads TGTGCCAGCGCGTACAGGACAGAGTCCTACGAGCAGTACTTC. Translating gives CASAYRTESYEQYF.

The chain is built from TRBV3-1 and TRBJ2-7, with 7 bases matching TRBD1. This CDR3 is 15 amino acids long. Germline values: CDR1 LGHDT, CDR2 YNNKEL (reference sequence). V shed 4 bases and J 3 bases; nucleotides not matched to a gene: 9. As DNA, the CDR3 is TGTGCCAGCAGCCCGACCCCCGGGACAGACTACGAGCAGTACTTC. Its protein product is CASSPTPGTDYEQYF.

The rearrangement joins TRBV15 to TRBJ1-2; D is ambiguous. In germline, CDR1 is LNHNV, CDR2 YYDKDF (reference sequence). V was cut by 0 bases and J by 0 bases, with 5 bases left in between. This CDR3 comprises 14 residues. CDR3 protein: CATSRELANYGYTF. The CDR3 bases are TGTGCCACCAGCAGAGAGTTAGCTAACTATGGCTACACCTTC.

A few counts support this clonotype. The chain carries TRBV6-1 and TRBJ1-1; tentatively, D is TRBD1 (6 bases). Per the germline V gene, CDR1 is MNHNS and CDR2 is SASEGT. V lost 9 bases and J 1 base, leaving 12 bases between the germline ends. This CDR3 region has 13 residues. The CDR3 here is CARGGVKNTEAFF. CDR3 nucleotides: TGTGCCAGAGGGGGGGTCAAGAACACTGAAGCTTTCTTT.

This clonotype has just a few counts. The V gene is TRBV6-5, the J gene TRBJ1-1; D unclear. The CDR3 runs to 13 residues. The germline V gene encodes CDR1 MNHEY and CDR2 SVGAGI. V gave up 0 bases and J gave up 4 bases, with 6 bases separating them. The CDR3 coding sequence is TGTGCCAGCAGTTACTCCCCAACCACTGAAGCTTTCTTT. Protein: CASSYSPTTEAFF.

The V call is TRBV12-3 or TRBV12-4, the J call TRBJ2-7; 8 bases line up with TRBD2. The length of the CDR3 is 16 residues. Losses at the gene ends were 6 bases for V and 5 bases for J; bases not matched to a gene: 15. The CDR3: CASRWSSREEGDEQYF. As DNA, the CDR3 is TGTGCCAGCAGATGGAGCTCGCGGGAGGAAGGCGACGAGCAGTACTTC.

The J gene is TRBJ2-1, the V gene TRBV4-2; 9 positions match TRBD2. Germline V CDR1 and CDR2: LGHNA, YNFKEQ. There are 17 residues in the CDR3. The J segment lost 8 bases and the V segment lost 7 bases, leaving 18 bases of the junction unmatched. DNA of the CDR3: TGTGCCAGCACCGGACAGGCCGAGGCGGGGGGGCCCCATGAGCAGTTCTTC. Translating gives CASTGQAEAGGPHEQFF.

The rearrangement links TRBV10-3 to TRBJ2-1; 10 bases are shared with TRBD2. CDR3 length equals 16 residues. CDR1 and CDR2 (germline): ENHRY, SYGVKD. The ends lost 0 bases at V and 9 bases at J; junction bases unmatched: 8. CDR3 sequence: CAISESRTGTSVEQFF. In DNA, the CDR3 is TGTGCCATCAGTGAGTCTCGGACAGGGACTAGCGTTGAGCAGTTCTTC.

V is TRBV2 and J is TRBJ1-2; 8 nucleotides line up with TRBD1. CDR3 size: 12 residues. CDR1 SNHLY and CDR2 FYNNEI come from the germline V gene. V trimming: 4 bases; J trimming: 8 bases; junction bases outside the gene matches: 3. CDR3 in amino acids: CASSAGGGGYTF. The CDR3 nucleotides are TGTGCCAGCAGTGCAGGGGGCGGCGGCTACACCTTC. Complete variable domain (other parts from reference TRBV2 and TRBJ1-2): EPEVTQTPSHQVTQMGQEVILRCVPISNHLYFYWYRQILGQKVEFLVSFYNNEISEKSEIFDDQFSVERPDGSNFTLKIRSTKLEDSAMYFCASSAGGGGYTFGSGTRLTVV.